Presented here are 21 T cell receptor beta chains from one specimen sequenced in a study of cytomegalovirus exposure and HLA in healthy donors. A multiplex PCR was run with 60 Vbeta primers and 13 Jbeta primers. Assay used: immunoSEQ multiplex PCR; TCRdb lists only in-frame clones, some missing. Of approximately 150,000 clones in the sample, over 55% were seen once. Sequencing input: PBMCs. Source of these receptors: a man in his forties in good health and CMV-seronegative.

J is TRBJ2-7 and V is TRBV6-1; D possibly corresponds to TRBD1 (5 bases). V was pared by 3 bases and J by 3 bases, with 6 bases between. The germline V gene has CDR1 MNHNS and CDR2 SASEGT. The CDR3 spans 12 residues. This CDR3 reads CASSDQGYEQYF. The CDR3 DNA sequence: TGTGCCAGCAGTGACCAGGGCTACGAGCAGTACTTC.

This clone occurred a few times. The rearrangement joins TRBV5-1 to TRBJ2-5; possibly TRBD2 for D (6 bases). Deletions cut 2 bases from V and 4 bases from J, with 12 bases between. Per the germline V gene, CDR1 is SGHRS and CDR2 is YFSETQ. The length of the CDR3 is 14 residues. The CDR3 nucleotides are TGCGCCAGCAGCTTCTCGGGCGGGGTAGAGACCCAGTACTTC. Its protein product is CASSFSGGVETQYF.

J is TRBJ1-5 and V is TRBV28; D may be TRBD1 (5 bases). The CDR3 contains 16 residues. The germline gives CDR1 MDHEN, CDR2 SYDVKM. Trimming removed 1 base from V and 6 bases from J, with 16 bases in between. CDR3 coding DNA: TGTGCCAGCAGTTTATCGGACCGAAGGGGTCGTCAGCCCCAGCATTTT. Its translation: CASSLSDRRGRQPQHF. Variable domain in full (rest from reference TRBV28 and TRBJ1-5): DVKVTQSSRYLVKRTGEKVFLECVQDMDHENMFWYRQDPGLGLRLIYFSYDVKMKEKGDIPEGYSVSREKKERFSLILESASTNQTSMYLCASSLSDRRGRQPQHFGDGTRLSIL.

The V call is TRBV2, the J call TRBJ1-1; D is uncertain. V was pared by 8 bases and J by 3 bases, with 13 bases between. CDR1 is SNHLY and CDR2 is FYNNEI in the germline V gene. The CDR3 is 13 amino acids. CDR3 amino acids: CASLRFRDTEAFF. The CDR3 nucleotides read TGTGCCAGCCTTCGGTTTCGGGACACTGAAGCTTTCTTT.

The genes are TRBV2 and TRBJ1-1, with no clear D. V lost 4 bases and J 2 bases, leaving 11 bases between the germline ends. Germline CDR1 SNHLY, CDR2 FYNNEI. The CDR3 covers 14 residues. The CDR3 sequence: CASSGGLLNTEAFF. CDR3 DNA sequence: TGTGCCAGCAGTGGCGGACTTTTAAACACTGAAGCTTTCTTT.

This clone was seen once. The CDR3 sequence is CASSFTEGPPGEQYF. The CDR3, as DNA: TGTGCCAGCAGCTTCACGGAGGGACCCCCGGGTGAGCAGTACTTC. The rearrangement joins TRBV5-6 to TRBJ2-7, with a weak D call TRBD2 (6 bases). The CDR3 has 15 amino acids. The germline CDR1 and CDR2 sequences are SGHDT and YYEEEE. Trimming took off 2 bases at V and 7 bases at J, with 19 bases between the two ends.

The chain combines TRBV7-3 with TRBJ2-7; D remains ambiguous. Germline CDR1 and CDR2: SGHTA and FQGTGA. Trimming shortened V by 8 bases and J by 5 bases, and 7 bases separated the two germline ends. The CDR3 contains 10 residues. Written as DNA, the CDR3 is TGTGCCAGCTCCCGCGACGAGCAGTACTTC. It is translated as CASSRDEQYF.

In regard to this clone: A junction end diverges from the germline sequence, so it may reflect a read error. The J gene is TRBJ1-2, the V gene TRBV27, with 10 positions matching TRBD1. CDR3 length: 13 residues. CDR1 and CDR2 (germline): MNHEY, SMNVEV (reference sequence). CDR3 sequence reads: CASSQDRGSGYPF. Written as DNA, the CDR3 is TGTGCCAGCAGTCAGGACAGGGGGTCTGGCTACCCCTTC.

This chain uses TRBV6-5 with TRBJ1-2; D remains unclear. The germline V gene has CDR1 MNHEY and CDR2 SVGAGI. The germline V and J ends were trimmed by 6 bases and 4 bases, with 6 bases remaining between them. The length of the CDR3 is 11 residues. Here the CDR3 reads CASSQIYGYTF. The DNA of the CDR3 is TGTGCCAGCAGCCAAATCTATGGCTACACCTTC.

This clone showed up just a few times. The V call is TRBV4-3, the J call TRBJ2-7, with D maybe TRBD2 (5 bases). The ends were cut back, 0 bases at V and 2 bases at J, with 11 bases in the middle. Per germline, CDR1 LGHNA and CDR2 YSLEER. This CDR3 comprises 15 residues. The CDR3 nucleotides are TGCGCCAGCAGCCAAGATTGGACGGGGACCTACGAGCAGTACTTC. This gives the protein CASSQDWTGTYEQYF.

The genes are TRBV5-1 and TRBJ2-1; 14 nucleotides match TRBD2. The CDR3 length is 18 residues. Germline V lookup: CDR1 SGHRS, CDR2 YFSETQ. V shed 2 bases and J 4 bases; nucleotides not matched to a gene: 8. The CDR3 nucleotides read TGCGCCAGCAGCTTAGCCCGGACTAGCGGGGGGAAATACAATGAGCAGTTCTTC. It codes for CASSLARTSGGKYNEQFF.

The chain is built from TRBV4-1 and TRBJ1-2, with 9 bases that match TRBD1. The length of the CDR3 is 15 residues. Unmatched junction bases numbered 1, after V lost 0 bases and J lost 2 bases. CDR1 and CDR2 from the germline V gene are MGHRA and YSYEKL. The CDR3 region has the DNA TGCGCCAGCAGCCAAGAACAGGGGGCGAACTATGGCTACACCTTC. This gives the protein CASSQEQGANYGYTF.

This clone was recorded a few times. The rearrangement uses TRBV6-5 and TRBJ2-3, with 9 bases identical to TRBD1. The germline V gene has CDR1 MNHEY and CDR2 SVGAGI. The V gene end was trimmed by 6 bases and the J gene end by 10 bases; junction bases not matched to a gene: 14. This CDR3 contains 15 residues. CDR3 amino acids: CASSPGQGETSPQYF. The CDR3 DNA is TGTGCCAGCAGCCCGGGACAGGGAGAAACCAGCCCGCAGTATTTT.

In this sample, this clone turned up once. This chain connects TRBV10-1 to TRBJ2-3; 7 bases map to TRBD2. The J segment lost 5 bases and the V segment lost 0 bases, leaving 8 bases of the junction unmatched. CDR3 length: 16 amino acids. CDR1 and CDR2 from the germline V gene are WNHNN and SYGVQD (reference sequence). CDR3 sequence: CASSESAGSRQDTQYF. CDR3 DNA: TGCGCCAGCAGTGAGTCAGCGGGATCTCGTCAAGATACGCAGTATTTT.

The gene calls are TRBV6-5 and TRBJ1-6; D might be TRBD1 (5 bases). V shed 6 bases and J shed 14 bases, with 11 bases lying between them. The CDR3 consists of 11 residues. Per germline, CDR1 MNHEY and CDR2 SVGAGI. The CDR3 sequence is CASSQGLTLHF. DNA of the CDR3: TGTGCCAGCAGCCAGGGACTTACCCTCCACTTT.

This clone occurred a few times. The chain carries TRBV6-5 and TRBJ2-1; 9 bases map to TRBD2. The J segment lost 5 bases and the V segment lost 2 bases, leaving 7 bases of the junction unmatched. In germline, CDR1 is MNHEY, CDR2 SVGAGI. The CDR3 is 16 amino acids. CDR3 DNA sequence: TGTGCCAGCAGTTACCCGCGGGGGGGGGCGGACAATGAGCAGTTCTTC. It translates to CASSYPRGGADNEQFF.

This rearrangement joins TRBV27 to TRBJ2-7; no firm D call. Trimming stripped 0 bases from V and 1 base from J, with 13 bases between. The length of the CDR3 is 16 residues. Looked up from germline, CDR1 is MNHEY and CDR2 is SMNVEV (reference sequence). Here the CDR3 DNA reads TGTGCCAGCAGTTTATCGAGGTTCGAACCTTCCTACGAGCAGTACTTC. Its translation: CASSLSRFEPSYEQYF.

This chain joins TRBV27 and TRBJ2-1; 9 bases match TRBD1. The germline V gene has CDR1 MNHEY and CDR2 SMNVEV (reference sequence). With 5 bases clipped from V and 9 bases from J, the junction kept 5 bases outside the gene matches. The CDR3 spans 13 residues. In DNA, the CDR3 is TGTGCCAGCAGTACGACAGGGGGGGGTGAGCAGTTCTTC. Its translation is CASSTTGGGEQFF.

The sample holds a few counts of this clone. The chain couples TRBV5-1 to TRBJ1-2; 10 positions match TRBD1. V was pared by 4 bases and J by 4 bases, with 7 bases of the junction left unmatched. This CDR3 comprises 15 residues. The germline gives CDR1 SGHRS, CDR2 YFSETQ. In DNA, the CDR3 is TGCGCCAGCAGCCCCGGGACAGGGGATTTCTATGGCTACACCTTC. Translation: CASSPGTGDFYGYTF.

This clone showed up just a few times. The chain uses TRBV7-2 and TRBJ1-1; a possible D gene is TRBD1 (5 bases). The germline CDR1 and CDR2 sequences are SGHTA and FQGNSA. The CDR3 is made up of 13 amino acids. V was pared by 5 bases and J by 1 base, with 8 bases between. Here the CDR3 reads CASSRDRNTEAFF. In DNA, the CDR3 is TGTGCCAGCAGCCGCGACAGGAACACTGAAGCTTTCTTT. Full variable domain (remainder filled in from reference TRBV7-2 and TRBJ1-1): GAGVSQSPSNKVTEKGKDVELRCDPISGHTALYWYRQSLGQGLEFLIYFQGNSAPDKSGLPSDRFSAERTGGSVSTLTIQRTQQEDSAVYLCASSRDRNTEAFFGQGTRLTVV.

This clone was seen a few times. This chain joins TRBV18 and TRBJ2-3; D uncertain. Germline V gene lookup returns CDR1 KGHSH and CDR2 LQKENI. This CDR3 has 16 amino acids. V lost 2 bases and J lost 0, with 12 bases in between. The CDR3: CASSPFERVSTDTQYF. As DNA, the CDR3 is TGTGCCAGCTCACCATTCGAGAGAGTTAGCACAGATACGCAGTATTTT.